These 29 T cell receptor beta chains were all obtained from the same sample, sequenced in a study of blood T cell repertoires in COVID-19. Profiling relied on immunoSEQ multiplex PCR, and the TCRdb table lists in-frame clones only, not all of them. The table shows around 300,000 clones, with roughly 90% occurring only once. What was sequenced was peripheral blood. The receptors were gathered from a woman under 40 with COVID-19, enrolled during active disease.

The CDR3 DNA is TGTGCCAGTGGGAAGGGACTAGCGGGATTGTCAGATACGCAGTATTTT. Protein: CASGKGLAGLSDTQYF. The chain employs TRBV19 and TRBJ2-3; 13 bases are shared with TRBD2. The germline gives CDR1 LNHDA, CDR2 SQIVND (reference sequence). V was clipped by 8 bases and J by 4 bases; unmatched bases: 9. This CDR3 spans 16 amino acids. Together with reference TRBV19 and TRBJ2-3, the CDR3 gives the full variable domain: DGGITQSPKYLFRKEGQNVTLSCEQNLNHDAMYWYRQDPGQGLRLIYYSQIVNDFQKGDIAEGYSVSREKKESFPLTVTSAQKNPTAFYLCASGKGLAGLSDTQYFGPGTRLTVL.

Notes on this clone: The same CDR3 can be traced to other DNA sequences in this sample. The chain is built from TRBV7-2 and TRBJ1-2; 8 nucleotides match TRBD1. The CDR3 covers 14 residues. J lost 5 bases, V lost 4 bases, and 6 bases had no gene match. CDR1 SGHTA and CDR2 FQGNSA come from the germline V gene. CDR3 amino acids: CASSSDRGGYGYTF. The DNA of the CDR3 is TGTGCCAGCAGCTCCGACAGGGGCGGGTATGGCTACACCTTC.

CDR3 sequence reads: CASSKRERINIQYF. The CDR3 bases are TGTGCCAGCAGTAAACGGGAGAGGATAAACATTCAGTACTTC. V gene TRBV6-5 combines with J gene TRBJ2-4, with TRBD2 as a possible D gene (6 bases). Trimming took 5 bases from V and 6 from J, leaving 14 bases between them. The CDR3 is 14 residues long. Per germline, CDR1 MNHEY and CDR2 SVGAGI.

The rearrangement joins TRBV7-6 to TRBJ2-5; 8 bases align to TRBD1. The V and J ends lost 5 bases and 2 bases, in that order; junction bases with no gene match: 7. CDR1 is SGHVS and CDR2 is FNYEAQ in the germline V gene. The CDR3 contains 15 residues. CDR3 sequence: CASSGRTGRQETQYF. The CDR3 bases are TGTGCCAGCAGCGGGAGGACAGGGAGACAAGAGACCCAGTACTTC.

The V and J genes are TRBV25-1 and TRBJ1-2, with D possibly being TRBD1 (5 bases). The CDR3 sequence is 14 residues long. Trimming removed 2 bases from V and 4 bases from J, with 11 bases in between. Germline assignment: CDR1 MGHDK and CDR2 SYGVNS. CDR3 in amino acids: CASSEPFDSYGYTF. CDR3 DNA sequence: TGTGCCAGCAGTGAACCTTTTGACAGCTATGGCTACACCTTC.

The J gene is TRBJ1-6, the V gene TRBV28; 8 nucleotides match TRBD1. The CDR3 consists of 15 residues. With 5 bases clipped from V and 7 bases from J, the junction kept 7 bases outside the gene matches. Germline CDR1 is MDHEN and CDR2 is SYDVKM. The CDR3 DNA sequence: TGTGCCAGCAGTGCCGGGACAGGCCCGAATTCACCCCTCCACTTT. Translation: CASSAGTGPNSPLHF. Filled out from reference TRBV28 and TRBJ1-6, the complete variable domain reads DVKVTQSSRYLVKRTGEKVFLECVQDMDHENMFWYRQDPGLGLRLIYFSYDVKMKEKGDIPEGYSVSREKKERFSLILESASTNQTSMYLCASSAGTGPNSPLHFGNGTRLTVT.

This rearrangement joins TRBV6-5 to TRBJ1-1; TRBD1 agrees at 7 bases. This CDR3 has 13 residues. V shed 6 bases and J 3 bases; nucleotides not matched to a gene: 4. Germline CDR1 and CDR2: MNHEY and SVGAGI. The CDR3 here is CASRGQLYTEAFF. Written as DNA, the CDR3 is TGTGCCAGCAGGGGACAGCTGTACACTGAAGCTTTCTTT.

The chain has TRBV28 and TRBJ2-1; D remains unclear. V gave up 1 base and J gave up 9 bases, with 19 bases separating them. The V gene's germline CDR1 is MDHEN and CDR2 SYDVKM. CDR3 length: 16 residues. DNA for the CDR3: TGTGCCAGCAGTTTATTAGTTAGTCCCGAGATTGGTGAGCAGTTCTTC. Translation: CASSLLVSPEIGEQFF. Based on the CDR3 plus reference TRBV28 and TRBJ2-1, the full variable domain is DVKVTQSSRYLVKRTGEKVFLECVQDMDHENMFWYRQDPGLGLRLIYFSYDVKMKEKGDIPEGYSVSREKKERFSLILESASTNQTSMYLCASSLLVSPEIGEQFFGPGTRLTVL.

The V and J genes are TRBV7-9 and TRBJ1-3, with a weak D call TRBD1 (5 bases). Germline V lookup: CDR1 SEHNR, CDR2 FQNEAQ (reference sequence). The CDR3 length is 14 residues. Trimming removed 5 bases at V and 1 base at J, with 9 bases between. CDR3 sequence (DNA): TGTGCCAGCAGCCTGACAGTTTCTGGAAACACCATATATTTT. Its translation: CASSLTVSGNTIYF.

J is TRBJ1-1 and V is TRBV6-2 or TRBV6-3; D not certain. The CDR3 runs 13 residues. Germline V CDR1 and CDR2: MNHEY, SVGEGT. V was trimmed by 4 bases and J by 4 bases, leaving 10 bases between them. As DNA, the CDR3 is TGTGCCAGCAGTTCGGGGTTAGGCACTGAAGCTTTCTTT. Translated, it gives CASSSGLGTEAFF.

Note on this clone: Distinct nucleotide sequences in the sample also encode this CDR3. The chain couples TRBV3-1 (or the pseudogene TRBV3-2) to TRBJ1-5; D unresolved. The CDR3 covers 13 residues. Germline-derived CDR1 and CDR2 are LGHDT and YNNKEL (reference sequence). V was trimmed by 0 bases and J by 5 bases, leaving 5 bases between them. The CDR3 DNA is TGTGCCAGCAGCCAAGATCGAGATCAGCCCCAGCATTTT. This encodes CASSQDRDQPQHF.

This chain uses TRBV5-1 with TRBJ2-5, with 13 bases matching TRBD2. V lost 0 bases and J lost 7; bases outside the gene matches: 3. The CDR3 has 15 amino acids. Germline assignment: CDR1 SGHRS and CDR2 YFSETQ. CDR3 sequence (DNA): TGCGCCAGCAGCTTGGCGGGACTAGCGGGGAGGACCCAGTACTTC. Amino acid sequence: CASSLAGLAGRTQYF.

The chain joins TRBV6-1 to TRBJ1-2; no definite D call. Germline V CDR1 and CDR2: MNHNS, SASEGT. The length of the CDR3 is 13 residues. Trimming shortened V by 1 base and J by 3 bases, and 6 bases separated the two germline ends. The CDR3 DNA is TGTGCCAGCAGTGAAGGGAGTTACTATGGCTACACCTTC. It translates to CASSEGSYYGYTF.

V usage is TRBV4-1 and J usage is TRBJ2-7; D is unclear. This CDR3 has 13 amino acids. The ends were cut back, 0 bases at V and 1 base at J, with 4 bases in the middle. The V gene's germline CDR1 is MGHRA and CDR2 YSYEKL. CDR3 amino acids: CASSQDRSYEQYF. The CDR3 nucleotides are TGCGCCAGCAGCCAAGACAGGTCCTACGAGCAGTACTTC.

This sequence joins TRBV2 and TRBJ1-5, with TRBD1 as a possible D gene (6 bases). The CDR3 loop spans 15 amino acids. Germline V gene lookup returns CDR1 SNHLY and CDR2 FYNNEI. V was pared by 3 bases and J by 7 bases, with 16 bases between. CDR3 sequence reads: CASSEGAQGRQPQHF. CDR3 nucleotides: TGTGCCAGCAGTGAGGGGGCACAGGGACGGCAGCCCCAGCATTTT.

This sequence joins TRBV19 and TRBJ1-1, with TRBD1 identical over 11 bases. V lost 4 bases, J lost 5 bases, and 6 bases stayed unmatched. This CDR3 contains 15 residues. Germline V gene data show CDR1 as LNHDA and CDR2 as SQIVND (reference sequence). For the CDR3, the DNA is TGTGCCAGTAGTACTTCGGGACAGGGGGGAACTGAAGCTTTCTTT. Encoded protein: CASSTSGQGGTEAFF.

The CDR3 nucleotides read TGTGCCAGCAGTTTATCCGGGACTAGCGGGACCGGGGAGCTGTTTTTT. Encoded protein: CASSLSGTSGTGELFF. V gene TRBV28 combines with J gene TRBJ2-2, with 12 bases aligning to TRBD2. The germline gives CDR1 MDHEN, CDR2 SYDVKM. CDR3 length: 16 residues. Trimming at V came to 1 base and at J to 5 bases, leaving 2 bases not matched to a gene.

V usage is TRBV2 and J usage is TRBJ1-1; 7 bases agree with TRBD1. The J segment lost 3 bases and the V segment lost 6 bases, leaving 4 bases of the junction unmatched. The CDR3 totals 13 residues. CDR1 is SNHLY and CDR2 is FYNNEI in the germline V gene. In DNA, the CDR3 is TGTGCCAGCAGGGAAACAGGGGACACTGAAGCTTTCTTT. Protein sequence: CASRETGDTEAFF.

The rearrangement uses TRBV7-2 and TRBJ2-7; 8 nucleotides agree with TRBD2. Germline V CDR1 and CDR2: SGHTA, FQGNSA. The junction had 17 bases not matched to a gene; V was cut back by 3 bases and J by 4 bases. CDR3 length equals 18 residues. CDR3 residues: CASSLTKTSGPGKYEQYF. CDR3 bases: TGTGCCAGCAGCTTGACAAAAACTAGCGGTCCCGGAAAATACGAGCAGTACTTC.

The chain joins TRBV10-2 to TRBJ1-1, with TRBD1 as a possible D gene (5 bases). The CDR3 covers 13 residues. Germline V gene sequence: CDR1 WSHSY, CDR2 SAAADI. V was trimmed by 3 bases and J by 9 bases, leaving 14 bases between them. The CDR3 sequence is CASSEQDMYKAFF. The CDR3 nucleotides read TGCGCCAGCAGTGAACAGGACATGTACAAAGCTTTCTTT.

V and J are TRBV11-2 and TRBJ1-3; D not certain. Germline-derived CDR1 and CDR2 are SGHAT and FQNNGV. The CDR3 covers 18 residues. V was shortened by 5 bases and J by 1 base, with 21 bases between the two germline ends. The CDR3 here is CASSQMSQRLASGNTIYF. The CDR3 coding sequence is TGTGCCAGCAGCCAAATGTCCCAGAGGTTAGCTTCTGGAAACACCATATATTTT.

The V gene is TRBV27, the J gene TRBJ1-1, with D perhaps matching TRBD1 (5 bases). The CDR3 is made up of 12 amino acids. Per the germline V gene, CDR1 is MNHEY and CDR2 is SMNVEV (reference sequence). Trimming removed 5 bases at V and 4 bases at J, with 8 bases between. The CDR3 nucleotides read TGTGCCAGCAGTAGGGGTGGCACTGAAGCTTTCTTT. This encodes CASSRGGTEAFF.

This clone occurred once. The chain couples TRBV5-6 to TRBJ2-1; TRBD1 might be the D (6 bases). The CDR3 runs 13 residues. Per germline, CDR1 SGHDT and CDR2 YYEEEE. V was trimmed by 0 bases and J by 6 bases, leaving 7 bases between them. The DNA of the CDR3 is TGTGCCAGCAGCTTGGTCAGGGGCAATGAGCAGTTCTTC. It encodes CASSLVRGNEQFF. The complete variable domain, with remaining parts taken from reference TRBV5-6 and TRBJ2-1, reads DAGVTQSPTHLIKTRGQQVTLRCSPKSGHDTVSWYQQALGQGPQFIFQYYEEEERQRGNFPDRFSGHQFPNYSSELNVNALLLGDSALYLCASSLVRGNEQFFGPGTRLTVL.

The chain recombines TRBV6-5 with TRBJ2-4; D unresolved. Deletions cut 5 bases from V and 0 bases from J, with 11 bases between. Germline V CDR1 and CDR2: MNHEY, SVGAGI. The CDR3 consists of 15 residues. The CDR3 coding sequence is TGTGCCAGCAGTATGGAAACGGGAGCCAAAAACATTCAGTACTTC. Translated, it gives CASSMETGAKNIQYF.

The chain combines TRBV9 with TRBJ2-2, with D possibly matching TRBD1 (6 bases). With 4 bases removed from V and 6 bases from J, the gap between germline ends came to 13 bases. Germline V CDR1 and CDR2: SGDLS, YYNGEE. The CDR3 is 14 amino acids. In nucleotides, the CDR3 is TGTGCCAGCAGCTCAACAGGGTCCTCCGGGGAGCTGTTTTTT. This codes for CASSSTGSSGELFF. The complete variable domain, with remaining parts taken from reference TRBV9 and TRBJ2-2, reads DSGVTQTPKHLITATGQRVTLRCSPRSGDLSVYWYQQSLDQGLQFLIQYYNGEERAKGNILERFSAQQFPDLHSELNLSSLELGDSALYFCASSSTGSSGELFFGEGSRLTVL.

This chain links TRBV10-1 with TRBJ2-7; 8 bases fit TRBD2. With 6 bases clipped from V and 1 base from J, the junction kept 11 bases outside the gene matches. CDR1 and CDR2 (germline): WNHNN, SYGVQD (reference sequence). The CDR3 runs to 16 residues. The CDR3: CASSPGWLAGSYEQYF. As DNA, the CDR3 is TGCGCCAGCAGCCCCGGGTGGCTAGCGGGTTCCTACGAGCAGTACTTC.

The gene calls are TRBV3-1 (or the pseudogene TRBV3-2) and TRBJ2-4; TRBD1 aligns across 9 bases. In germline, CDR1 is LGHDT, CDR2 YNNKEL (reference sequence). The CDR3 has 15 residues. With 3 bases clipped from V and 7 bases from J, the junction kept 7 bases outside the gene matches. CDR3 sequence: CASSHPGDRANIQYF. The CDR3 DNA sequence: TGTGCCAGCAGCCACCCGGGGGACAGGGCGAACATTCAGTACTTC.

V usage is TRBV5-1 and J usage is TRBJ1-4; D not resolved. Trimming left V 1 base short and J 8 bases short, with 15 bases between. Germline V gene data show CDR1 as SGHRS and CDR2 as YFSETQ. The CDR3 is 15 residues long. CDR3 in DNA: TGCGCCAGCAGCTTGAGTGCTGGGCCTGAGGAAAAACTGTTTTTT. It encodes CASSLSAGPEEKLFF.

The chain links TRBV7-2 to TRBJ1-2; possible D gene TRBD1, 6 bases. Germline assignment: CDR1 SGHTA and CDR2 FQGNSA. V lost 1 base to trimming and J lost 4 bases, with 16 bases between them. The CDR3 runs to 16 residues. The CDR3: CASSLDAGGQGYGYTF. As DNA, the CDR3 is TGTGCCAGCAGCTTAGATGCCGGGGGGCAAGGCTATGGCTACACCTTC.